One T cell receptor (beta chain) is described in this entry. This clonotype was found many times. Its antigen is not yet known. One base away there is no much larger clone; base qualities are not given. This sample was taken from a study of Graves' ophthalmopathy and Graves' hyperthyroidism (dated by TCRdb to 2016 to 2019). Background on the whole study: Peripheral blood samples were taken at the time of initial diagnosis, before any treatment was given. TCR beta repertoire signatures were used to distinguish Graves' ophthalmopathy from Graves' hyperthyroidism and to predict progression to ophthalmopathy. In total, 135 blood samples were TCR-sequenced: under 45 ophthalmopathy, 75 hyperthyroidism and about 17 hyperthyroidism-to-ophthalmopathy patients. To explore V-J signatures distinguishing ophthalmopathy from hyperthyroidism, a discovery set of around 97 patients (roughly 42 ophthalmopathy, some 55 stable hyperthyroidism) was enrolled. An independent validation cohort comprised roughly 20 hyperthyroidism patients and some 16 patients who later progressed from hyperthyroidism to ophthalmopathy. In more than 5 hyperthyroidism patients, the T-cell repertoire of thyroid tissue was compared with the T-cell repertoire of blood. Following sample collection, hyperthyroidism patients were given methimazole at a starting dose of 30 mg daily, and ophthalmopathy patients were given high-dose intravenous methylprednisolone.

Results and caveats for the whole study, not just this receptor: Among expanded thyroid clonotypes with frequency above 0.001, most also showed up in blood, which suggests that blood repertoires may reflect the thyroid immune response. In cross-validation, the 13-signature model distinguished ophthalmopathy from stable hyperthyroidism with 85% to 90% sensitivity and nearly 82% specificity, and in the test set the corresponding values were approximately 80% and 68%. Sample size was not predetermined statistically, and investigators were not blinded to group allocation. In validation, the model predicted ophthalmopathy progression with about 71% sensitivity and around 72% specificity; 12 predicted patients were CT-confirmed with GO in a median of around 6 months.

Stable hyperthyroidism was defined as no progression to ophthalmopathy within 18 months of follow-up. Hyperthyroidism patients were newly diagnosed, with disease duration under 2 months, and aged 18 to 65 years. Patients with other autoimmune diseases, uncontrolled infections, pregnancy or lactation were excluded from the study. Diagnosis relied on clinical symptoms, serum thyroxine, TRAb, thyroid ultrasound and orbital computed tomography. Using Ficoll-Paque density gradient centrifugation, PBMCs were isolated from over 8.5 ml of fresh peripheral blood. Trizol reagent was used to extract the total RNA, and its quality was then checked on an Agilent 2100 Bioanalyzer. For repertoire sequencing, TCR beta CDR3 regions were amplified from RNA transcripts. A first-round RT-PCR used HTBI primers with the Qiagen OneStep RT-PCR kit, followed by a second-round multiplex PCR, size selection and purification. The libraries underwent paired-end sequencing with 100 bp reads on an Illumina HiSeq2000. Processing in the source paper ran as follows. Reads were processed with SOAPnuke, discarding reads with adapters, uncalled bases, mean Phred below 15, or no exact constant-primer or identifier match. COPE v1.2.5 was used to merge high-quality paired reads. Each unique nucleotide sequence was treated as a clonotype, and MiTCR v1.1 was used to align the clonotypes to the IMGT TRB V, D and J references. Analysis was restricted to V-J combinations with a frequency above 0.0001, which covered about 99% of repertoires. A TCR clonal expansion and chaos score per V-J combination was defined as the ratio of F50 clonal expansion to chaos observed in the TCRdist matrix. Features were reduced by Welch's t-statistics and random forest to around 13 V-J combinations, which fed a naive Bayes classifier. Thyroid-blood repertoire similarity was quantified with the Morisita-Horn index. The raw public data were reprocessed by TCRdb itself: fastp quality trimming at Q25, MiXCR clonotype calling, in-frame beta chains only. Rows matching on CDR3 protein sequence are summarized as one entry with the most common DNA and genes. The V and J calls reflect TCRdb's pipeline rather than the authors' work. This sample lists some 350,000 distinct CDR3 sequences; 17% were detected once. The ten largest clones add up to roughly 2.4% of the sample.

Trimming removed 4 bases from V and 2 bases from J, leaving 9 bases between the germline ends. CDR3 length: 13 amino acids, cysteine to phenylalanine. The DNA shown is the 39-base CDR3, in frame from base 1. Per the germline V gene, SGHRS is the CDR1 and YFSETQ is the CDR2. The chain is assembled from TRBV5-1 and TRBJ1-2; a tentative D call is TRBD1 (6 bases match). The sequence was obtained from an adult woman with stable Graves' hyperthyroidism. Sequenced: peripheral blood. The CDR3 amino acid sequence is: CASSRDTNYGYTF. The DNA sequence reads TGCGCCAGCAGCAGGGACACCAACTATGGCTACACCTTC.